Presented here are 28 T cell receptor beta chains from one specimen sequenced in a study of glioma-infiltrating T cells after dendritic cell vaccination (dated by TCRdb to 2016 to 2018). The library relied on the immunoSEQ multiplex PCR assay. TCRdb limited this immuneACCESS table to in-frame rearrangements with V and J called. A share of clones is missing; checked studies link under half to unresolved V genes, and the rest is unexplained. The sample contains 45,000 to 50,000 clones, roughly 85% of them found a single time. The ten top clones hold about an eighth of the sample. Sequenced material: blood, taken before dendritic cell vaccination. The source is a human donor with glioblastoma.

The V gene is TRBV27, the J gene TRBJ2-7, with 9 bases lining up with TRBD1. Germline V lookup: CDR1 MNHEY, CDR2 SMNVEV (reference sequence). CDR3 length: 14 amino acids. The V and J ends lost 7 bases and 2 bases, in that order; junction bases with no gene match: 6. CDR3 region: CASTPGDRAYEQYF. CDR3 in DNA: TGTGCCAGCACCCCGGGGGACAGGGCCTACGAGCAGTACTTC.

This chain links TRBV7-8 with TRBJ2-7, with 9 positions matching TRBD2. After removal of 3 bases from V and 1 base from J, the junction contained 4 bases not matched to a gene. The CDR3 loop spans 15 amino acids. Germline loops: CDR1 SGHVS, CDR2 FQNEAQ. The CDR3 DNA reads TGTGCCAGCAGCTTGCTGGCGGGAGGGTCCTACGAGCAGTACTTC. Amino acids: CASSLLAGGSYEQYF. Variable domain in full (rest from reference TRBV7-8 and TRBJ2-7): GAGVSQSPRYKVAKRGQDVALRCDPISGHVSLFWYQQALGQGPEFLTYFQNEAQLDKSGLPSDRFFAERPEGSVSTLKIQRTQQEDSAVYLCASSLLAGGSYEQYFGPGTRLTVT.

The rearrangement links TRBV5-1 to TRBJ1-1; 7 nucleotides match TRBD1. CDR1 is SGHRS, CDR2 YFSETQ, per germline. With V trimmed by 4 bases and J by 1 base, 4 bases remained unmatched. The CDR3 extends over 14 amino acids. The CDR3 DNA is TGCGCCAGCAGCGTGGACAGGCCGAACACTGAAGCTTTCTTT. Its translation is CASSVDRPNTEAFF.

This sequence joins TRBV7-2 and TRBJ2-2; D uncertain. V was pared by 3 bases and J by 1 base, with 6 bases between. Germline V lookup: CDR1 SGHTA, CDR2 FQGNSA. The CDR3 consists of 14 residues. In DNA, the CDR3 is TGTGCCAGCAGCTTTACATGGAACACCGGGGAGCTGTTTTTT. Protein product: CASSFTWNTGELFF. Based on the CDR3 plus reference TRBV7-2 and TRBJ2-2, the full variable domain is GAGVSQSPSNKVTEKGKDVELRCDPISGHTALYWYRQSLGQGLEFLIYFQGNSAPDKSGLPSDRFSAERTGGSVSTLTIQRTQQEDSAVYLCASSFTWNTGELFFGEGSRLTVL.

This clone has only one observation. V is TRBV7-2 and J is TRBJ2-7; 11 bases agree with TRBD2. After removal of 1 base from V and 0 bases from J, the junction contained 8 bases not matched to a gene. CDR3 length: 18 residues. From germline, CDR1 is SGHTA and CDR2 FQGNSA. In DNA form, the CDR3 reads TGTGCCAGCAGCTTAGTTAGCGGGGGGGTTAAAAGCTCCTACGAGCAGTACTTC. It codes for CASSLVSGGVKSSYEQYF.

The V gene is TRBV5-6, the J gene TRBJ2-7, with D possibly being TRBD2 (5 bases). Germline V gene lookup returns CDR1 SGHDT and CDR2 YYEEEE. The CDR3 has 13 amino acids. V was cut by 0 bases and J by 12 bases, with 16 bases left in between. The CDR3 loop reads CASSLGSGGDPYF. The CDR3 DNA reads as TGTGCCAGCAGCTTGGGGTCAGGAGGCGACCCGTACTTC.

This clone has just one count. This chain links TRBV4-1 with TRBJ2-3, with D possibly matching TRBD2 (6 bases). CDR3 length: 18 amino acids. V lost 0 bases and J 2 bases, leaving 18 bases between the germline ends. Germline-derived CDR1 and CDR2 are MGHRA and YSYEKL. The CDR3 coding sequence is TGCGCCAGCAGCCAAGAAGGGACGGGAGCGCTACTCACAGATACGCAGTATTTT. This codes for CASSQEGTGALLTDTQYF.

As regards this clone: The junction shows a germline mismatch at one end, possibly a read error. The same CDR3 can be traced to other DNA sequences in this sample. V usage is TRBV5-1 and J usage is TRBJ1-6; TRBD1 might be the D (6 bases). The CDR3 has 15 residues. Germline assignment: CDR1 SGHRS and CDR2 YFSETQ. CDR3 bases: TGCGCCAGCAGCTTGGTGGGGACATCGAATTCCCCCCTCCACTTT. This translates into CASSLVGTSNSPLHF.

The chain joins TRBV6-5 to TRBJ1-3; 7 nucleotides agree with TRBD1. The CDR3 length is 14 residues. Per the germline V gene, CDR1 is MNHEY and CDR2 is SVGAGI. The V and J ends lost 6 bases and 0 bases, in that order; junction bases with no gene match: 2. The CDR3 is CASSDRDSGNTIYF. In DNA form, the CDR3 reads TGTGCCAGCAGCGACAGGGACTCTGGAAACACCATATATTTT.

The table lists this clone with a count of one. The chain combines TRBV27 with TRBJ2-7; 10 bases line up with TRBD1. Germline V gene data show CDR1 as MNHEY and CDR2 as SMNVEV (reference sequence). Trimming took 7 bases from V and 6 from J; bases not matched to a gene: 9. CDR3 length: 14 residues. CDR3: CASTRGQGVGEQYF. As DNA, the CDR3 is TGTGCCAGCACCCGAGGACAGGGGGTGGGCGAGCAGTACTTC.

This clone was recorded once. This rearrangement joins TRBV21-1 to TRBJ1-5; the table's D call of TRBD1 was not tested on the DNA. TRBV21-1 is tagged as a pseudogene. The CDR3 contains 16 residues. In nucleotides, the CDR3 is TGTGCCAGCAGCATTAGGGGAATCTCGGGCAATCAGCCCCAGCATTTT. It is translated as CASSIRGISGNQPQHF.

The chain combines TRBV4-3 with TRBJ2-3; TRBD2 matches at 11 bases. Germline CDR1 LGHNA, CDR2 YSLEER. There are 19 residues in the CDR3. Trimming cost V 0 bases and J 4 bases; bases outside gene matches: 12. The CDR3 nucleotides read TGCGCCAGCAGCCAAGAAATCCCGCCTAGCGGGAGGCTTGCAGATACGCAGTATTTT. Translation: CASSQEIPPSGRLADTQYF.

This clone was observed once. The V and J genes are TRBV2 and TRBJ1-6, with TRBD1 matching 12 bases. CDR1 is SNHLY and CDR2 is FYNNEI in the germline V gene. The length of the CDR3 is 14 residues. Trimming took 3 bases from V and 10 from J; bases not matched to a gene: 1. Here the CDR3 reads CASSEGQGASPLHF. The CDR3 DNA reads TGTGCCAGCAGTGAGGGACAGGGGGCCTCACCCCTCCACTTT. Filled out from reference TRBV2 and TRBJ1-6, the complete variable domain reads EPEVTQTPSHQVTQMGQEVILRCVPISNHLYFYWYRQILGQKVEFLVSFYNNEISEKSEIFDDQFSVERPDGSNFTLKIRSTKLEDSAMYFCASSEGQGASPLHFGNGTRLTVT.

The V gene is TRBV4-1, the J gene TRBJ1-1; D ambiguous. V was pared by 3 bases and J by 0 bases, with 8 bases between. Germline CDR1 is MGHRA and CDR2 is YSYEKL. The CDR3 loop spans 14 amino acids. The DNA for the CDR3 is TGCGCCAGCAGCCAGCGGTCGATGAACACTGAAGCTTTCTTT. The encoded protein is CASSQRSMNTEAFF.

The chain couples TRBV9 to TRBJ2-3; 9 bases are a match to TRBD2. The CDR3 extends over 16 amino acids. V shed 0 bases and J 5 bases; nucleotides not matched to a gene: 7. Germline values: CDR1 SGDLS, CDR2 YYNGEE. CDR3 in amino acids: CASSVGNLAGRDTQYF. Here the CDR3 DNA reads TGTGCCAGCAGCGTAGGCAACCTAGCGGGACGAGATACGCAGTATTTT.

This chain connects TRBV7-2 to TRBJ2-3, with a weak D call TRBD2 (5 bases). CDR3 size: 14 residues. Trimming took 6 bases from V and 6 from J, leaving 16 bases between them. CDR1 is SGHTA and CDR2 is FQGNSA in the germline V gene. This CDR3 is CASSPGFPGDTQYF. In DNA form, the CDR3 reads TGTGCCAGCAGTCCAGGATTCCCGGGGGATACGCAGTATTTT. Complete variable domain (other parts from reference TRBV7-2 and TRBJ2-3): GAGVSQSPSNKVTEKGKDVELRCDPISGHTALYWYRQSLGQGLEFLIYFQGNSAPDKSGLPSDRFSAERTGGSVSTLTIQRTQQEDSAVYLCASSPGFPGDTQYFGPGTRLTVL.

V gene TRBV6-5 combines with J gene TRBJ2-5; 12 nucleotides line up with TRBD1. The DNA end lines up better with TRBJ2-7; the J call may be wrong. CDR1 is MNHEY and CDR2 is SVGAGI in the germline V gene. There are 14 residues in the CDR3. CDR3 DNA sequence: TGTGCCAGCAGGTCGGGACAGGGGGCGCGCGAGCAGTACTTC. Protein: CASRSGQGAREQYF.

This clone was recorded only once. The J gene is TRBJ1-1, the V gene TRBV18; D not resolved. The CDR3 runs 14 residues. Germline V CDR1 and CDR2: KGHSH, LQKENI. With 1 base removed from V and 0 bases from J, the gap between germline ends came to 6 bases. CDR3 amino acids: CASSPQDLNTEAFF. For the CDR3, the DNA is TGTGCCAGCTCACCACAGGACTTGAACACTGAAGCTTTCTTT.

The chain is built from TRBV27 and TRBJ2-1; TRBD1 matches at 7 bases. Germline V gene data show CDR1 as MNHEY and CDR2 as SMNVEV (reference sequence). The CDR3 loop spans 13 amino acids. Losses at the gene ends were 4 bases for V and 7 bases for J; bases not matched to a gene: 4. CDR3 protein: CASSYRGMNEQFF. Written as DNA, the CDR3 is TGTGCCAGCAGTTACAGGGGTATGAATGAGCAGTTCTTC.

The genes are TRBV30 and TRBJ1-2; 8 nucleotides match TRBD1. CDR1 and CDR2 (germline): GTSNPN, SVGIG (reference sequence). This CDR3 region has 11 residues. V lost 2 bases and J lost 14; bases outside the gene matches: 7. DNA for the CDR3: TGTGCCTGGAGTCCCGGACAGGGCGCTACCTTC. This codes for CAWSPGQGATF.

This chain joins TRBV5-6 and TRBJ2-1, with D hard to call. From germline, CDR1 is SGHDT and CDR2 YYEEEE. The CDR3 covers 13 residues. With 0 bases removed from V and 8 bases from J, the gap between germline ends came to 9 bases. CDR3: CASSLGTVDEQFF. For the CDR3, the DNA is TGTGCCAGCAGCTTGGGTACGGTAGATGAGCAGTTCTTC.

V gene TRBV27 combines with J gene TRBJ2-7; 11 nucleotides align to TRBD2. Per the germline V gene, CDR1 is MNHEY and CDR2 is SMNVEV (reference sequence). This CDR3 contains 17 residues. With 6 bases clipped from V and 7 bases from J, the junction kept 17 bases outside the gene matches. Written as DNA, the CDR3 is TGTGCCAGCAGGGAAGCACTAGCGGGAGCCCTCTACGGGGAGCAGTACTTC. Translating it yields CASREALAGALYGEQYF.

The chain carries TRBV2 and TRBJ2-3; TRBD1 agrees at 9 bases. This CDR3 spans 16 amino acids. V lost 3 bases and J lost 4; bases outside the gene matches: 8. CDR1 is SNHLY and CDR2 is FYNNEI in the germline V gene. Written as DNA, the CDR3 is TGTGCCAGCAGTGAGACAGGGGGTAGGTGGGCAGATACGCAGTATTTT. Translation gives CASSETGGRWADTQYF.

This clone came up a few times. The CDR3 protein is CASSLGTGGAIWGNTEAFF. The CDR3, as DNA: TGTGCCAGCAGCTTAGGGACAGGGGGCGCGATTTGGGGGAACACTGAAGCTTTCTTT. The chain uses TRBV5-4 and TRBJ1-1; TRBD1 aligns across 12 bases. The V gene end was trimmed by 2 bases and the J gene end by 1 base; junction bases not matched to a gene: 12. CDR1 and CDR2 (germline): SGHNT, YYREEE (reference sequence). The CDR3 runs to 19 residues. The full variable domain, its missing parts supplied by reference TRBV5-4 and TRBJ1-1, is ETGVTQSPTHLIKTRGQQVTLRCSSQSGHNTVSWYQQALGQGPQFIFQYYREEENGRGNFPPRFSGLQFPNYSSELNVNALELDDSALYLCASSLGTGGAIWGNTEAFFGQGTRLTVV.

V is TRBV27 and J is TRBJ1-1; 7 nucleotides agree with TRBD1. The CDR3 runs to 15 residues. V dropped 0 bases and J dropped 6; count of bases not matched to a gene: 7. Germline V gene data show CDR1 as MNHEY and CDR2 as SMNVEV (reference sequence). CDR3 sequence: CASSLSTGRGAEAFF. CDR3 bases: TGTGCCAGCAGTTTATCGACAGGGAGAGGCGCTGAAGCTTTCTTT.

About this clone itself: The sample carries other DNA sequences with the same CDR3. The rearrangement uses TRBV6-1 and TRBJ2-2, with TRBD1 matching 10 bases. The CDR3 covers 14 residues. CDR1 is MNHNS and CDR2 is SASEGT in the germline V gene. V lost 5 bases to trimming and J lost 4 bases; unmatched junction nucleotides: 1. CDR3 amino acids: CASSWTGGTGELFF. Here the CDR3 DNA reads TGTGCCAGCAGTTGGACAGGGGGCACCGGGGAGCTGTTTTTT.

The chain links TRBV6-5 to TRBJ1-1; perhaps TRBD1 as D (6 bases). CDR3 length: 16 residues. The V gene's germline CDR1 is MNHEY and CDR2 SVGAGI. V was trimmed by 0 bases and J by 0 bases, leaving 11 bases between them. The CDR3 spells CASSYSTRDMNTEAFF. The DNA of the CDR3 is TGTGCCAGCAGTTACTCGACCAGGGACATGAACACTGAAGCTTTCTTT.

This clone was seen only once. CDR3 sequence (DNA): TGTGCCTGCCCCGCTACTAGCGGGGGGGGCGGGCAGTTCTTC. This gives the protein CACPATSGGGGQFF. The J gene is TRBJ2-1, the V gene TRBV30; TRBD2 aligns across 13 bases. Germline loops: CDR1 GTSNPN, CDR2 SVGIG (reference sequence). The CDR3 runs 14 residues. V trimming: 6 bases; J trimming: 12 bases; junction bases outside the gene matches: 11.